These 11 T cell receptor beta chains were sequenced from one sample in a study of molecular identifiers for immune sequencing clone quantification. One entry per CDR3 protein results from TCRdb running MiXCR on the PCR reads. The table shows about 630,000 distinct CDR3 sequences, with about 25% occurring only once. Specimen: naive CD8+ T cells from blood, with Jurkat cell RNA spiked in. The subset was: FACS-sorted CD8+CD4-CCR7+CD45RA+ naive T cells. These receptors came from a human donor in good health. Some libraries in this study had Jurkat cell RNA spiked in.

Regarding this clonotype: At one end, the junction sequence differs from germline, possibly due to a read error. The V call is TRBV6-2 or TRBV6-3, the J call TRBJ2-2, with a possible D match to TRBD2 (5 bases). The CDR3 runs to 16 residues. Germline assignment: CDR1 MNHEY and CDR2 SVGEGT. The CDR3 nucleotides read TGTGCCCGCAGTACCTCTCCTTCGGGAAACACCGGGGAGCTGTTTTTT. Amino acids: CARSTSPSGNTGELFF.

This clonotype occurred many times. V and J are TRBV30 and TRBJ2-7, with D perhaps matching TRBD1 or TRBD2 (5 bases each). CDR1 and CDR2 (germline): GTSNPN, SVGIG (reference sequence). The ends were cut back, 4 bases at V and 7 bases at J, with 17 bases in the middle. CDR3 length: 13 amino acids. The CDR3 loop reads CAWTPAGTMEQYF. The CDR3 DNA follows: TGTGCCTGGACTCCGGCAGGGACCATGGAGCAGTACTTC.

This clonotype was counted a few times. A much larger clone sits a single nucleotide away, making a read error possible. The CDR3 region is CSVEATVLGGGSTDTQYF. CDR3 bases: TGCAGCGTTGAAGCGACGGTGTTGGGGGGGGGAAGCACAGATACGCAGTATTTT. The chain combines TRBV29-1 with TRBJ2-3, with 7 bases aligning to TRBD2. The CDR3 consists of 18 residues. The V gene end was trimmed by 1 base and the J gene end by 0 bases; junction bases not matched to a gene: 13. Germline loops: CDR1 SQVTM, CDR2 ANQGSEA.

This clonotype was recorded at least ten times. The chain joins TRBV5-4 to TRBJ2-7, with TRBD2 identical over 11 bases. The CDR3 loop spans 14 amino acids. Germline V gene sequence: CDR1 SGHNT, CDR2 YYREEE (reference sequence). J gave up 5 bases and V 0 bases, and 1 base lay outside the gene matches. For the CDR3, the DNA is TGTGCCAGCAGCTTGGTACTAGCGGGGGACGAGCAGTACTTC. As protein: CASSLVLAGDEQYF.

The chain employs TRBV4-1 and TRBJ2-4; 10 bases line up with TRBD1. The CDR3 has 14 residues. Germline values: CDR1 MGHRA, CDR2 YSYEKL. Trimming took 1 base from V and 16 from J; bases not matched to a gene: 10. The CDR3 region is CASSQVTSGTGAYF. DNA of the CDR3: TGCGCCAGCAGCCAAGTCACCTCCGGGACAGGGGCATACTTC.

This chain joins TRBV6-2 or TRBV6-3 and TRBJ1-3; D unclear. The CDR3 covers 12 residues. Trimming left V 4 bases short and J 8 bases short, with 9 bases between. CDR1 is MNHEY and CDR2 is SVGEGT in the germline V gene. The CDR3 loop is CASSSVLDTIYF. The CDR3 region has the DNA TGTGCCAGCAGTTCCGTATTGGACACCATATATTTT.

This clonotype has just a few counts. The chain carries TRBV11-2 and TRBJ1-3; D unclear. The CDR3 consists of 17 residues. Germline loops: CDR1 SGHAT, CDR2 FQNNGV. Trimming pared 5 bases from V and 0 bases from J, leaving 17 bases between. CDR3 amino acids: CASSHLTRRNSGNTIYF. The CDR3 region has the DNA TGTGCCAGCAGCCATCTAACCAGACGGAACTCTGGAAACACCATATATTTT.

V is TRBV19 and J is TRBJ2-1, with unresolved D. The V and J ends lost 3 bases and 2 bases respectively, with 11 bases between them. This CDR3 spans 15 amino acids. Germline CDR1 reads LNHDA; CDR2 reads SQIVND (reference sequence). The CDR3 DNA reads TGTGCCAGTAGTATTGGAACTTTCACCTACAATGAGCAGTTCTTC. It yields the protein CASSIGTFTYNEQFF.

Ten or more counts support this clonotype. This chain connects TRBV7-3 to TRBJ2-5; the match to TRBD2 covers 9 bases. V was pared by 5 bases and J by 5 bases, with 9 bases of the junction left unmatched. Germline assignment: CDR1 SGHTA and CDR2 FQGTGA. CDR3 length: 15 residues. The CDR3 loop is CASSLGLATVETQYF. The CDR3, as DNA: TGTGCCAGCAGCCTGGGACTAGCCACGGTGGAGACCCAGTACTTC.

Remarks on this clonotype: A read error is possible here, since a much larger clone lies one base away. The V call is TRBV7-9, the J call TRBJ2-3, with TRBD2 matching over 8 bases. This CDR3 has 15 amino acids. CDR1 SEHNR and CDR2 FQNEAQ come from the germline V gene (reference sequence). CDR3 coding DNA: TGTGCCAGCAGCTTAAACGGGGGGGGCACAGATGCGCAGTATTTT. This codes for CASSLNGGGTDAQYF.

This clonotype was observed many times. The chain is built from TRBV6-2 or TRBV6-3 and TRBJ2-1, with D unresolved. V dropped 4 bases and J dropped 3 bases, with 10 bases sitting between them. Germline V CDR1 and CDR2: MNHEY, SVGEGT. The CDR3 consists of 14 residues. The CDR3 DNA is TGTGCCAGCAGTTCCTGGTCCGACTACAATGAGCAGTTCTTC. It codes for CASSSWSDYNEQFF.